Each of the 3 T cell receptor beta chains below was sequenced from the same sample in a study of regulatory T cells in long-lasting Graves disease. iRepertoire HTBI primers and Arm-PCR of CDR3 regions built TCR beta libraries. Via MiXCR, TCRdb re-called the multiplex PCR reads, giving one row per CDR3 protein. Altogether around 510,000 distinct CDR3 sequences are present, about a fifth being singletons, with the ten largest covering 7% to 10%. Time point in this sample: persistent/refractory GD, antithyroid drugs over 5 years with positive TRAb. PBMC RNA was the source of the TCR library. Sequences were derived from peripheral blood mononuclear cells (PBMCs), sampled when the disease was refractory, from a patient treated with antithyroid drugs. Receptor source: a female donor with Graves disease.

Ten or more counts support this clonotype. V is TRBV6-1 and J is TRBJ1-2; no reliable D call. Per germline, CDR1 MNHNS and CDR2 SASEGT. The CDR3 is 16 amino acids. Trimming removed 5 bases from V and 3 bases from J, with 19 bases in between. The CDR3 sequence is CASSPAGPGIDYGYTF. In nucleotides, the CDR3 is TGTGCCAGCAGTCCAGCTGGTCCCGGGATCGACTATGGCTACACCTTC.

This clonotype has at least ten counts. The chain has TRBV6-9 and TRBJ1-2, with D possibly matching TRBD1 (5 bases). The CDR3 contains 15 residues. Germline V gives CDR1 MNHGY, CDR2 SVAAGI. V dropped 3 bases and J dropped 2 bases, with 13 bases sitting between them. The CDR3 coding sequence is TGTGCCAGCAGTTACGGCAGGGTCTCGAACTATGGCTACACCTTC. It translates to CASSYGRVSNYGYTF.

In this sample, this clonotype turned up many times. This chain connects TRBV20-1 to TRBJ2-5, with TRBD2 matching 9 bases. The CDR3 is 15 amino acids. V was clipped by 0 bases and J by 4 bases; unmatched bases: 6. Germline assignment: CDR1 DFQATT and CDR2 SNEGSKA (reference sequence). CDR3 coding DNA: TGCAGTGCTAGAGATTTGGCGGGAGGGCTAGAGACCCAGTACTTC. Its translation is CSARDLAGGLETQYF.